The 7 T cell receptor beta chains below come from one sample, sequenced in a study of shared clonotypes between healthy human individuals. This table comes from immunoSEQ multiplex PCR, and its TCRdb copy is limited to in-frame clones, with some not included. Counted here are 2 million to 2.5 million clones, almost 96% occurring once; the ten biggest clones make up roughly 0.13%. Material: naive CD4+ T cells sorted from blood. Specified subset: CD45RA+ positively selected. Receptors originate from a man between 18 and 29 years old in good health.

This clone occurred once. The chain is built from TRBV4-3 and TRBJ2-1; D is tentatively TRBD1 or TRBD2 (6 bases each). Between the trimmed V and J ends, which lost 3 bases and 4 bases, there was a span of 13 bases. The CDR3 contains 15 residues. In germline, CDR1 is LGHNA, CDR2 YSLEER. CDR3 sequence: CASSQGAGIYNEQFF. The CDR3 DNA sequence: TGCGCCAGCAGCCAGGGGGCGGGGATATACAATGAGCAGTTCTTC.

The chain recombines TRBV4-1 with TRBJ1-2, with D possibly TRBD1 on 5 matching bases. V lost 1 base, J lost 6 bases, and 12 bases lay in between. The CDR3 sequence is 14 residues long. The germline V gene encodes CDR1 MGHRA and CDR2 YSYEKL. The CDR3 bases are TGCGCCAGCAGCCAAGTATACGGGGCGGATGGCTACACCTTC. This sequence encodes CASSQVYGADGYTF.

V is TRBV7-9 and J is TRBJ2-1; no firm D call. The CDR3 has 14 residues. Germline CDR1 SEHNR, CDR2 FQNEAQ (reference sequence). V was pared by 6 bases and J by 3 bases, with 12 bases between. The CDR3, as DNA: TGTGCCAGCAGGGGTGGAGTGGACTACAATGAGCAGTTCTTC. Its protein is CASRGGVDYNEQFF.

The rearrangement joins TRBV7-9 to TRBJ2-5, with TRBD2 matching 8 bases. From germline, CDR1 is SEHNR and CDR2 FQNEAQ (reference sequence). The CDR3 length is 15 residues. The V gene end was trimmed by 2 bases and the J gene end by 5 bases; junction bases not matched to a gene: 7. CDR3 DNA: TGTGCCAGCAGCTTATTCCGGGGGGGCCTGGAGACCCAGTACTTC. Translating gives CASSLFRGGLETQYF.

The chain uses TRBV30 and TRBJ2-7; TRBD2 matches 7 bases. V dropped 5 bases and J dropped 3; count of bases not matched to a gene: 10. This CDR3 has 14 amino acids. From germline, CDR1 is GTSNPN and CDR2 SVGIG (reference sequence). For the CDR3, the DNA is TGTGCCTGGTCCGGGACTATCAACAACTACGAGCAGTACTTC. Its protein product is CAWSGTINNYEQYF.

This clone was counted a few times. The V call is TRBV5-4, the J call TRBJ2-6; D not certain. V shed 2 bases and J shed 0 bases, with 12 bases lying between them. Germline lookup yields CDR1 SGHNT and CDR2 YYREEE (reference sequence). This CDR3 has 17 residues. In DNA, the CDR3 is TGTGCCAGCAGCTTCCAGGTGGGGTACTCTGGGGCCAACGTCCTGACTTTC. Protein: CASSFQVGYSGANVLTF. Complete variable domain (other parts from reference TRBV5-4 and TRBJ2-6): ETGVTQSPTHLIKTRGQQVTLRCSSQSGHNTVSWYQQALGQGPQFIFQYYREEENGRGNFPPRFSGLQFPNYSSELNVNALELDDSALYLCASSFQVGYSGANVLTFGAGSRLTVL.

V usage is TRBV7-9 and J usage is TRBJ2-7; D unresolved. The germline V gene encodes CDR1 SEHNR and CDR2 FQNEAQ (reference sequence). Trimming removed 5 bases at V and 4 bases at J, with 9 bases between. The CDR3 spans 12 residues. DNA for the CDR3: TGTGCCAGCAGCCCAGGAAAATACGAGCAGTACTTC. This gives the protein CASSPGKYEQYF.